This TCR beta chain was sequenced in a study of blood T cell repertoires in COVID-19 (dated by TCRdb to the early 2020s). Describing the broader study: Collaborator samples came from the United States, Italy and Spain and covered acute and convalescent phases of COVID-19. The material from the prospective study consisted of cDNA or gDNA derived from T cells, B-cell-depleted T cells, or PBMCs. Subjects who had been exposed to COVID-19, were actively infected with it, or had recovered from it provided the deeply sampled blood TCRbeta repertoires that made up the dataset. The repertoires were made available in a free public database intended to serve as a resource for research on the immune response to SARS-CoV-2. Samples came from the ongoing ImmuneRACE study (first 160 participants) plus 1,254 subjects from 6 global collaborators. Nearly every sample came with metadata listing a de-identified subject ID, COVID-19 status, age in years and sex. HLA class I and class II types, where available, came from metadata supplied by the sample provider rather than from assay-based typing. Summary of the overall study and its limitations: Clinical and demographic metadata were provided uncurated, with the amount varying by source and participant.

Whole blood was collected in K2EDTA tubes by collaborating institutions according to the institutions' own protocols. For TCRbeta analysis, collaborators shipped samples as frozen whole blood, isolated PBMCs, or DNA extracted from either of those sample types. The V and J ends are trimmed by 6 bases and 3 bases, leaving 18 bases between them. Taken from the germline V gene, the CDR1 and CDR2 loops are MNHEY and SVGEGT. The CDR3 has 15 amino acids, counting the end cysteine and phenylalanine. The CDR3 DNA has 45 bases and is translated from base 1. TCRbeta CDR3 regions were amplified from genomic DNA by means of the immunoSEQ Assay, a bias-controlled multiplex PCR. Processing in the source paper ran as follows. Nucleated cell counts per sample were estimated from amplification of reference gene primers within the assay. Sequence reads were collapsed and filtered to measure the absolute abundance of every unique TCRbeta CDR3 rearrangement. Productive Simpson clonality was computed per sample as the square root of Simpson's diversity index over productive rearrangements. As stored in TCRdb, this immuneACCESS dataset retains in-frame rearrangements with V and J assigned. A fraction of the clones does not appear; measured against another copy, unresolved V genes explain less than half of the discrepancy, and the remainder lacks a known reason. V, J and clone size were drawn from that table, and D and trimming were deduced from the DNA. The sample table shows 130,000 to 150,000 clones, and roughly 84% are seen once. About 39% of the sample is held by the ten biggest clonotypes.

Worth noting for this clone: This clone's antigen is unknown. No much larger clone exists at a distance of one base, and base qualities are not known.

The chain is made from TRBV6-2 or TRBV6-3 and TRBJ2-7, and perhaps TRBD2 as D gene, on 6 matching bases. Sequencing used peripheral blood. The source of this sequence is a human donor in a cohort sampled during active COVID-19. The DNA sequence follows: TGTGCCAGCAGCCAAGGGGCTGGAGGGGTCTACGAGCAGTACTTC. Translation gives CASSQGAGGVYEQYF.